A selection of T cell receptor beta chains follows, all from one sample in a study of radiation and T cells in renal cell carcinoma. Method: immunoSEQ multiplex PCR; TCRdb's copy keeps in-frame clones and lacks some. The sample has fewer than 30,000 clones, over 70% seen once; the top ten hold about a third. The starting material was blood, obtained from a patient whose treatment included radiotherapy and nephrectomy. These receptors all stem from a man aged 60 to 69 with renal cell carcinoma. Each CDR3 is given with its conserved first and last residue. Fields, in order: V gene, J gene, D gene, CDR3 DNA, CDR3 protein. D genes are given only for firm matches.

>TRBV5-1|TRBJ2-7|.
TGCGCGAGTTCCGGGACGGATACTGGGGAGCAGTACTTC
CASSGTDTGEQYF
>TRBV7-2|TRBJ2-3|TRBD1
TGTGCCAGCAGCCCGCGGACAGGGGTGCCAGATACGCAGTATTTT
CASSPRTGVPDTQYF
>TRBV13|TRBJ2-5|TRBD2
TGTGCCAGCAGCTTAGGACGAAAGAAACTAGGGACTAGCGGGAGTGATCAGGTGACCCAGTACTTC
CASSLGRKKLGTSGSDQVTQYF
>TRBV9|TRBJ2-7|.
TGTGCCAGCAGCTTCCCTAGTCTCGAGCAGTACTTC
CASSFPSLEQYF
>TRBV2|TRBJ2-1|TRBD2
TGTGCCAGCAGGCCGACTAGCGGGAGGCGGAATGAGCAGTTCTTC
CASRPTSGRRNEQFF
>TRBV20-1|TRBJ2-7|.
TGCAGTGTCCCCGGCCCTGACGAGCAGTACTTC
CSVPGPDEQYF
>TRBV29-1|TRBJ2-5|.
TGCAGCGTTGAAGAGAACTCCATCGGGACCCAGTACTTC
CSVEENSIGTQYF
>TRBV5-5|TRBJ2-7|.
TGTGCCAGCAGCGCCCGACTTACCAACTACGAGCAGTACTTC
CASSARLTNYEQYF
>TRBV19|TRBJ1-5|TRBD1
TGTGCCACCGACAGGGGGTTCAATCAGCCCCAGCATTTT
CATDRGFNQPQHF
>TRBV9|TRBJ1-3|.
TGTGCCAGCAATCGGGGCTACTCTGGAAACACCATATATTTT
CASNRGYSGNTIYF
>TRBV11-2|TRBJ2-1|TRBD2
TGTGCCAGCAGCTACCGGCTAGCGGGAGAAAATGAGCAGTTCTTC
CASSYRLAGENEQFF
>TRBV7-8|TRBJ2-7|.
TGTGCCAGCAGCTCACCCGGGAGCGTATACGAGCAGTACTTC
CASSSPGSVYEQYF
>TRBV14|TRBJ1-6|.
TGTGCCAGCAGCCAAGATCATGGGGGACTTAATTCACCCCTCCACTTT
CASSQDHGGLNSPLHF
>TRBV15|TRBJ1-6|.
TGTGCCACCAGCAGAGATGGATGGATTTATAATTCACCCCTCCACTTT
CATSRDGWIYNSPLHF
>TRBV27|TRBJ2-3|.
TGTGCCAGCAGCCCATGGGCTGTCGGTACAGATACGCAGTATTTT
CASSPWAVGTDTQYF
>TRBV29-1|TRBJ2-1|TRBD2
TGCAGCGTTGCTAGCGGGAGAGGGGAGGCGGAGCAGTTCTTC
CSVASGRGEAEQFF
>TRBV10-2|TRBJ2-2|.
TGCGCCAGCAGTAGGGATTACACCGGGGAGCTGTTTTTT
CASSRDYTGELFF
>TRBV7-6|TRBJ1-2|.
TGTGCCAGCAGCTCTCAGGGTTATGGCTACACCTTC
CASSSQGYGYTF
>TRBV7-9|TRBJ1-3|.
TGTGCCAGCAGCTTACGGAACACCATATATTTT
CASSLRNTIYF
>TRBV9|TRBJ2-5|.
TGTGCCAGCAGCCCCGAGGGGGGGCGGCAAGAGACCCAGTACTTC
CASSPEGGRQETQYF